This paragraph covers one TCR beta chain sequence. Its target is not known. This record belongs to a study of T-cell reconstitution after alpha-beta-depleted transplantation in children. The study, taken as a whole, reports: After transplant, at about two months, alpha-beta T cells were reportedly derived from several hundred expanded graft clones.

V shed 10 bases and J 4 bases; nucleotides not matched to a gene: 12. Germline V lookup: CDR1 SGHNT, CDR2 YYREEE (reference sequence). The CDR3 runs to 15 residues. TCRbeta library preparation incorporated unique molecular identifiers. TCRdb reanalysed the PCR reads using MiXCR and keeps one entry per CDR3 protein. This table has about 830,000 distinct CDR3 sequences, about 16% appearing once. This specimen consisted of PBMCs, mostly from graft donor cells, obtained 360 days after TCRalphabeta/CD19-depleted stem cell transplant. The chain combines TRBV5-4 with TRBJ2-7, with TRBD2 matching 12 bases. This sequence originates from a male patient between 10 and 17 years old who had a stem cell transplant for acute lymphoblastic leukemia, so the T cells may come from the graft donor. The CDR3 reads CASQNRTSGIYEQYF. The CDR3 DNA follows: TGTGCCTCCCAGAACCGGACTAGCGGGATATACGAGCAGTACTTC.